This passage covers 3 T cell receptor beta chains from one sample sequenced in a study of blood T cell repertoires in COVID-19. The data were produced by immunoSEQ multiplex PCR, yet TCRdb's version contains in-frame clones alone and is incomplete. Seen here are about 190,000 clones, about four fifths observed once, and the top ten hold 5.1%. The sequencing sample was made of peripheral blood. The receptors were sampled from a woman in her 70s with active or convalescent COVID-19.

The V and J genes are TRBV27 and TRBJ1-2; TRBD1 matches at 7 bases. This CDR3 has 15 residues. CDR1 is MNHEY and CDR2 is SMNVEV in the germline V gene (reference sequence). V was pared by 6 bases and J by 5 bases, with 12 bases of the junction left unmatched. DNA of the CDR3: TGTGCCAGCAGACCCCTAGGTAGGGACAGTTATGGCTACACCTTC. This gives the protein CASRPLGRDSYGYTF.

The V call is TRBV7-8, the J call TRBJ2-2; D may be TRBD2 (7 bases). The CDR3 length is 16 residues. Germline V lookup: CDR1 SGHVS, CDR2 FQNEAQ. V was shortened by 3 bases and J by 7 bases, with 18 bases between the two germline ends. The CDR3 nucleotides read TGTGCCAGCAGCTTTGGGTCCGGGGGGCTAGGCGGGGAGCTGTTTTTT. Its protein is CASSFGSGGLGGELFF.

J is TRBJ1-5 and V is TRBV28; TRBD1 agrees at 8 bases. This CDR3 has 14 residues. Per the germline V gene, CDR1 is MDHEN and CDR2 is SYDVKM. V lost 6 bases and J lost 2; bases outside the gene matches: 3. CDR3 DNA sequence: TGTGCCAGCAGGTCGGACAGGGGCAATCAGCCCCAGCATTTT. Translating it yields CASRSDRGNQPQHF.